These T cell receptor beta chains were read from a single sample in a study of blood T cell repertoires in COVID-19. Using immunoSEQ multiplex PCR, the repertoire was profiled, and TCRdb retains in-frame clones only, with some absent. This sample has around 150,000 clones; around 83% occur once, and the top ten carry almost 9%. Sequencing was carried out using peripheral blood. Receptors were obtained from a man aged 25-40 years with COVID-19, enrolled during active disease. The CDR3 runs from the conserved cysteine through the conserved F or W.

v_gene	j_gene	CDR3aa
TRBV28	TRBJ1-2	CASSTRTGTNYGYTF
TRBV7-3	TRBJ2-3	CASSSGGGRDTQYF
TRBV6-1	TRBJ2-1	CASSEANDGYNEQFF
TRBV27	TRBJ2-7	CASSAGQTFSYEQYF
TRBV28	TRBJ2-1	CASSSRLYNEQFF
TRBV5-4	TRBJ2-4	CASSPGQGLAKNIQYF
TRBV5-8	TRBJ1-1	CASSLAGNFRAEAFF
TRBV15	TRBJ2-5	CATSRVPLGRGETQYF
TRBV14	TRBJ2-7	CASAPRSGQGAYEQYF
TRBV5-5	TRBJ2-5	CASSLAGGPLETQYF
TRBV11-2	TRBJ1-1	CASRQQGMNTEAFF
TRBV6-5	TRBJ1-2	CASTPINRGHYGYTF
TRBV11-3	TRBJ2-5	CASSDRSAAETQYF
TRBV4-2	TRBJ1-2	CASSQGGTGGYGYTF
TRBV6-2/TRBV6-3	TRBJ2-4	CASSSGGFGKNIQYF
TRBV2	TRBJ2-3	CASPEGVGTDTQYF
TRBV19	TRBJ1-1	CASSIEWKTGRTTEAFF
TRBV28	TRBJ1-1	CASRGTGGIPFF
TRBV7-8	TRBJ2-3	CASSLSVSTDTQYF
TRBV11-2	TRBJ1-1	CASSPRVGNTEAFF
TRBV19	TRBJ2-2	CASRIGTSGPGELFF
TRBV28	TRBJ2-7	CASGGGWAYEQYF